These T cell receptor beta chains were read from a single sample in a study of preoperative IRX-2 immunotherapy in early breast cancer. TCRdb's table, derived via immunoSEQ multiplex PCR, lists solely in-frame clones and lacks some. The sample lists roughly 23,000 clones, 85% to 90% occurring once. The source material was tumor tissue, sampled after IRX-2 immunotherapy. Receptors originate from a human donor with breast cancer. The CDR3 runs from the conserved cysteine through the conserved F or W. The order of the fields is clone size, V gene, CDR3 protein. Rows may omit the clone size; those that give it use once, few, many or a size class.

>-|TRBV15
CATSRAVGGAKTQYF
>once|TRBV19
CASSTTSGAADTQYF
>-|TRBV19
CASSAPGLKTNQPQHF
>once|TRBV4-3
CASSQAIGTDTQYF
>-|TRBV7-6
CASSLAGQGFGETQYF
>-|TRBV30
CAWWGGDRVQTQYF
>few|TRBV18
CASSPGPEQPQHF
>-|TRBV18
CASSPETGGNIQYF
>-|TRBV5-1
CASSSPGDTQYF
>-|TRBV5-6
CASSFRQGQNEKLFF
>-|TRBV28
CASSYRGSSPLHF
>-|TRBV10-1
CASITDRGRNEQYF
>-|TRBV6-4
CASSDSVGDGDNEQFF
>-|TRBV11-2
CASSWGGSLSNTEAFF
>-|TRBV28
CASSEGDPPLEQYF
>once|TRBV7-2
CASSLVSGMNTEAFF
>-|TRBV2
CASSIFPGLNQETQYF
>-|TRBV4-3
CASSQGFQGTYGYTF
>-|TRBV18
CASSPVANNEQFF
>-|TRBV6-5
CASSYTTQAGNTIYF
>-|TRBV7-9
CASSFNGDQPQHF
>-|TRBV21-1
CASSLEKRGGTYEQYF
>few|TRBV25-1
CASSEWAGQASLETQYF
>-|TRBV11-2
CASSSRYGRSGNTIYF
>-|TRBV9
CASSVGSVDTIYF
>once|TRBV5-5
CASSLPHTRRHPGTQYF
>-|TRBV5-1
CASSRTGDEAFF
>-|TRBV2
CASSEEGQAHYEQYF
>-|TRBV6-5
CASSPRPGGIQYF
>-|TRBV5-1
CASKFHDANTGELFF
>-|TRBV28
CASSFGGAGVTQYF
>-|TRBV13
CASSLASLGEQYF
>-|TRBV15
CATSHRFTEAFF
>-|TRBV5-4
CASSLRDRAFNEQFF
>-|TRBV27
CASRGGALGSPLHF
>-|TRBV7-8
CASSFDATQYF
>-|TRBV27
CASSFTADYNSPLHF
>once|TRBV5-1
CASSLGVAGGADTQYF
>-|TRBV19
CASSLAGGPDTQYF
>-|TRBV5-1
CASSLRSRGGGTEAFF
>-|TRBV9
CASSVAGWGTQAYEQYF
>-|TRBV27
CASRRLAGGSVTQYF
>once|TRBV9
CASSPQWVQETQYF
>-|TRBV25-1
CASSEMGQGTDTQYF
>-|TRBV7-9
CASSYGLGTGDQPQHF
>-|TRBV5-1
CASSLLPGAGEVGNTIYF
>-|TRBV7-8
CASSPGTGKDEQYF
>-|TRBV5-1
CASSGMYGVNTEAFF
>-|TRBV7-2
CASSMTSGKETQYF
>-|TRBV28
CASSTKFRLAGDLRIQYF
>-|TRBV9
CASSVGQGPPGYGYTF
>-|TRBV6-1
CASTLWDTEAFF
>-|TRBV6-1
CASNRNRGRETQYF
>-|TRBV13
CASSLFGGGPKNEQFF